The 3 T cell receptor beta chains below were found in one sample sequenced in a study of shared clonotypes between healthy human individuals. Assay: immunoSEQ multiplex PCR; the TCRdb copy retains only in-frame clones and omits some. The table has 520,000 or so clones, 79% seen once. Sequencing was carried out using PBMCs. These receptors all come from a woman aged 40 to 49 in good health. Some clones in this sample may be carry-over from other donors' samples.

V gene TRBV28 combines with J gene TRBJ1-3, with D uncertain. The CDR3 consists of 14 residues. V lost 2 bases, J lost 2 bases, and 7 bases lay in between. Germline CDR1 MDHEN, CDR2 SYDVKM. CDR3 residues: CASSLPGAGNTIYF. The DNA for the CDR3 is TGTGCCAGCAGTTTACCAGGTGCTGGAAACACCATATATTTT.

The chain couples TRBV18 to TRBJ2-3, with a tentative D call TRBD2 (6 bases). This CDR3 has 16 amino acids. Germline V gives CDR1 KGHSH, CDR2 LQKENI. Trimming left V 3 bases short and J 2 bases short, with 15 bases between. For the CDR3, the DNA is TGTGCCAGCTCACCCGCGGGAAGGGGTAACACAGATACGCAGTATTTT. Protein product: CASSPAGRGNTDTQYF.

In this sample, this clone turned up once. The rearrangement links TRBV4-3 to TRBJ2-2; D gene ambiguous. Germline loops: CDR1 LGHNA, CDR2 YSLEER. V was pared by 1 base and J by 7 bases, with 4 bases between. CDR3 size: 12 residues. CDR3 amino acids: CASSQVDGELFF. The CDR3 DNA reads as TGCGCCAGCAGCCAAGTAGACGGGGAGCTGTTTTTT.